These 4 T cell receptor beta chains came from one sample sequenced in a study of blood T cell repertoires in COVID-19. Sequencing used immunoSEQ multiplex PCR; TCRdb keeps in-frame clones, though not all of them. This table has roughly 140,000 clones, around 90% appearing once. Material for sequencing was peripheral blood. The receptors here all came from a human donor in a cohort sampled during active COVID-19.

This clone has just one count. The chain uses TRBV12-3 or TRBV12-4 and TRBJ2-1; the D gene is possibly TRBD2 (5 bases). The CDR3 has 13 amino acids. With 4 bases removed from V and 3 bases from J, the gap between germline ends came to 7 bases. The CDR3 protein is CASSSEGYNEQFF. CDR3 sequence (DNA): TGTGCCAGCAGTTCCGAGGGCTACAATGAGCAGTTCTTC.

V is TRBV19 and J is TRBJ2-7; D may be TRBD1 (6 bases). Looked up from germline, CDR1 is LNHDA and CDR2 is SQIVND (reference sequence). This CDR3 is built from 15 residues. The V end was cut by 0 bases, the J end by 3 bases, with 12 bases between. The CDR3 spells CASSIEGQGFYEQYF. The CDR3 bases are TGTGCCAGTAGTATAGAGGGGCAGGGGTTCTACGAGCAGTACTTC.

V usage is TRBV24-1 and J usage is TRBJ2-5; 8 nucleotides match TRBD2. Germline CDR1 is KGHDR and CDR2 is SFDVKD. V was clipped by 4 bases and J by 3 bases; unmatched bases: 15. The length of the CDR3 is 18 residues. As DNA, the CDR3 is TGTGCCACCAGTGACCCGGGACTAGGGGCACGATCAAAAGAGACCCAGTACTTC. This sequence encodes CATSDPGLGARSKETQYF.

CDR3 loop: CSGAGARSGYTF. The CDR3 DNA is TGCAGCGGGGCGGGGGCAAGGTCTGGCTACACCTTC. The chain couples TRBV29-1 to TRBJ1-2, with D perhaps matching TRBD1 (6 bases). V lost 7 bases and J lost 7, with 16 bases in between. This CDR3 spans 12 amino acids. The germline V gene encodes CDR1 SQVTM and CDR2 ANQGSEA.